Below are 14 T cell receptor beta chains sequenced from a single sample in a study of cytotoxic CD8 clonotypes in ibrutinib-treated CLL. Profiling relied on immunoSEQ multiplex PCR, and the TCRdb table lists in-frame clones only, not all of them. The table has 110,000 to 150,000 clones, approximately 80% seen once. The sequenced sample was PBMCs, obtained after 12 months of ibrutinib treatment. These TCRs come from a human donor with chronic lymphocytic leukemia.

This clone has a handful of counts. The J gene is TRBJ1-5, the V gene TRBV15; D may be TRBD1 (5 bases). V was trimmed by 1 base and J by 5 bases, leaving 9 bases between them. The CDR3 totals 14 residues. Germline CDR1 is LNHNV and CDR2 is YYDKDF (reference sequence). This CDR3 is CATSRGDSYQPQHF. Written as DNA, the CDR3 is TGTGCCACCAGCAGAGGCGACAGCTATCAGCCCCAGCATTTT. The full variable domain, its missing parts supplied by reference TRBV15 and TRBJ1-5, is DAMVIQNPRYQVTQFGKPVTLSCSQTLNHNVMYWYQQKSSQAPKLLFHYYDKDFNNEADTPDNFQSRRPNTSFCFLDIRSPGLGDTAMYLCATSRGDSYQPQHFGDGTRLSIL.

The rearrangement uses TRBV2 and TRBJ2-5, with 7 bases identical to TRBD1. Germline V gene sequence: CDR1 SNHLY, CDR2 FYNNEI. The V gene end was trimmed by 6 bases and the J gene end by 4 bases; junction bases not matched to a gene: 5. This CDR3 has 13 amino acids. CDR3 nucleotide sequence: TGTGCCAGCAGATCAGGGGGAACAGAGACCCAGTACTTC. Translation: CASRSGGTETQYF.

This chain links TRBV4-1 with TRBJ1-2, with D possibly TRBD1 on 6 matching bases. Looked up from germline, CDR1 is MGHRA and CDR2 is YSYEKL. The germline V and J ends were trimmed by 1 base and 8 bases, with 14 bases remaining between them. The CDR3 contains 14 residues. The CDR3 reads CASSQVGTRWGYTF. The CDR3 nucleotides read TGCGCCAGCAGCCAAGTTGGGACAAGGTGGGGCTACACCTTC.

There are a few counts of this clone. This chain joins TRBV28 and TRBJ2-7, with D maybe TRBD2 (6 bases). V was cut by 5 bases and J by 5 bases, with 13 bases left in between. Germline assignment: CDR1 MDHEN and CDR2 SYDVKM. The CDR3 contains 13 residues. The CDR3 sequence is CASSVFGSDEQYF. The CDR3 nucleotides read TGTGCCAGCAGTGTCTTCGGGAGTGACGAGCAGTACTTC.

V gene TRBV13 combines with J gene TRBJ1-2, with no clear D. Per germline, CDR1 PRHDT and CDR2 FYEKMQ (reference sequence). The CDR3 covers 16 residues. Between the trimmed V and J ends, which lost 4 bases and 7 bases, there was a span of 22 bases. The CDR3 sequence is CASSSRDGGFWGGYTF. CDR3 sequence (DNA): TGTGCCAGCAGCTCCCGCGACGGCGGCTTTTGGGGTGGCTACACCTTC.

In its sample, this clone was seen a few times. The J gene is TRBJ1-5, the V gene TRBV2; 7 bases match TRBD1. The CDR3 runs to 13 residues. The germline CDR1 and CDR2 sequences are SNHLY and FYNNEI. V shed 6 bases, J shed 4 bases, and the junction held 3 bases outside the gene matches. The CDR3: CASRRQGNQPQHF. CDR3 coding DNA: TGTGCCAGCAGGAGACAGGGAAATCAGCCCCAGCATTTT.

This sequence joins TRBV7-8 and TRBJ1-3; possibly TRBD1 for D (5 bases). The germline V and J ends were trimmed by 5 bases and 6 bases, with 14 bases remaining between them. Germline assignment: CDR1 SGHVS and CDR2 FQNEAQ. This CDR3 has 14 amino acids. The CDR3 is CASSPTGSANTIYF. For the CDR3, the DNA is TGTGCCAGCAGCCCTACAGGATCCGCAAACACCATATATTTT. Full variable domain (remainder filled in from reference TRBV7-8 and TRBJ1-3): GAGVSQSPRYKVAKRGQDVALRCDPISGHVSLFWYQQALGQGPEFLTYFQNEAQLDKSGLPSDRFFAERPEGSVSTLKIQRTQQEDSAVYLCASSPTGSANTIYFGEGSWLTVV.

The chain recombines TRBV7-9 with TRBJ2-5; D is perhaps TRBD2 (5 bases). Germline V gene sequence: CDR1 SEHNR, CDR2 FQNEAQ (reference sequence). Trimming stripped 3 bases from V and 4 bases from J, with 6 bases between. CDR3 size: 12 residues. CDR3 protein: CASSFAGETQYF. The DNA for the CDR3 is TGTGCCAGCAGCTTCGCGGGAGAGACCCAGTACTTC.

This chain links TRBV18 with TRBJ1-5; 10 nucleotides match TRBD1. V lost 2 bases and J lost 7; bases outside the gene matches: 5. CDR1 and CDR2 (germline): KGHSH, LQKENI. This CDR3 is 15 amino acids long. The CDR3 region has the DNA TGTGCCAGCTCACCAACGGGACAGGGGAAACAGCCCCAGCATTTT. Translating gives CASSPTGQGKQPQHF.

The V and J genes are TRBV29-1 and TRBJ1-2; D might be TRBD1 (6 bases). Germline CDR1 is SQVTM and CDR2 is ANQGSEA. The CDR3 is 13 amino acids. The germline V and J ends were trimmed by 3 bases and 3 bases, with 11 bases remaining between them. The CDR3 sequence: CSVDRGFDYGYTF. The CDR3 nucleotides read TGCAGCGTTGACAGGGGTTTTGACTATGGCTACACCTTC.

This clone was picked up a small number of times. The rearrangement links TRBV2 to TRBJ2-7; D could derive from TRBD1 or TRBD2 (5 bases each). The CDR3 sequence is 15 residues long. Germline values: CDR1 SNHLY, CDR2 FYNNEI. V shed 7 bases and J shed 3 bases, with 19 bases lying between them. The CDR3 is CASIGADPPLYEQYF. DNA of the CDR3: TGTGCCAGCATCGGGGCGGACCCTCCCCTCTACGAGCAGTACTTC.

The chain recombines TRBV10-3 with TRBJ1-5; D not resolved. With 2 bases removed from V and 7 bases from J, the gap between germline ends came to 9 bases. CDR1 ENHRY and CDR2 SYGVKD come from the germline V gene. The CDR3 is made up of 13 amino acids. As DNA, the CDR3 is TGTGCCATCAGTGAGGGTCCCGGGCAGCCCCAGCATTTT. It translates to CAISEGPGQPQHF.

This clone has only a few counts. The V gene is TRBV9, the J gene TRBJ2-3; no clear D gene. The CDR3 has 14 amino acids. Germline loops: CDR1 SGDLS, CDR2 YYNGEE. V lost 4 bases, J lost 2 bases, and 11 bases lay in between. CDR3 in amino acids: CASSHGPFTDTQYF. In DNA form, the CDR3 reads TGTGCCAGCAGCCATGGACCTTTCACAGATACGCAGTATTTT.

The CDR3 sequence is CASSYPSGGWETQYF. CDR3 bases: TGTGCCAGCAGTTACCCCAGTGGGGGCTGGGAGACCCAGTACTTC. The J gene is TRBJ2-5, the V gene TRBV6-5; D is perhaps TRBD1 (6 bases). V was clipped by 2 bases and J by 5 bases, with 15 bases between them. This CDR3 region has 15 residues. Germline CDR1 is MNHEY and CDR2 is SVGAGI.